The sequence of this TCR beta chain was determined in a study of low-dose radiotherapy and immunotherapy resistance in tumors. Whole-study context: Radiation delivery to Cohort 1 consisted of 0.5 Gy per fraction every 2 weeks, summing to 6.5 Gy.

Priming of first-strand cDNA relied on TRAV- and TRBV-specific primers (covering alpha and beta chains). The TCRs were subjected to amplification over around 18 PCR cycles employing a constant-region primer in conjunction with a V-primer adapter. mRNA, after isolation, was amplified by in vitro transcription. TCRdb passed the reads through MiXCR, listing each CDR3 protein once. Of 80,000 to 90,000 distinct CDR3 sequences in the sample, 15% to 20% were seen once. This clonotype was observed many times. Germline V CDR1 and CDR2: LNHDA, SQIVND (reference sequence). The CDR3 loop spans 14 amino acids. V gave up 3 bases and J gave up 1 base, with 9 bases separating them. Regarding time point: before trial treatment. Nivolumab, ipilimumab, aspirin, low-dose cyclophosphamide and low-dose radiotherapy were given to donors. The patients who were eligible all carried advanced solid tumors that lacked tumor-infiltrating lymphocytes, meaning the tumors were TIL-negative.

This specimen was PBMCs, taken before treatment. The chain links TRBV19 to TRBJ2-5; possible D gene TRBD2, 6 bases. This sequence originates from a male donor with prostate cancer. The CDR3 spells CASSMGTSQETQYF. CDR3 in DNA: TGTGCCAGTAGTATGGGGACTTCCCAAGAGACCCAGTACTTC.